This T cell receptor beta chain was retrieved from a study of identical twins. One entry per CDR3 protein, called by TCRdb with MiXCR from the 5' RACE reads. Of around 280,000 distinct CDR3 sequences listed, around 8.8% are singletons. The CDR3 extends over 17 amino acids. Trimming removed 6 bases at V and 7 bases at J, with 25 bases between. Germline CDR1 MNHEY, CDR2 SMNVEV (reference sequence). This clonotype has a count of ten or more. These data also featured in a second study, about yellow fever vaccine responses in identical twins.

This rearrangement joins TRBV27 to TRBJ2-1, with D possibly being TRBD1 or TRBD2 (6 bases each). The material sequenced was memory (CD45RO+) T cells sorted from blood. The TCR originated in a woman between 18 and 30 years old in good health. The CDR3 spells CASSSPRGPGLWNEQFF. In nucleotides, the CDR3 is TGTGCCAGCAGCTCGCCTCGGGGGCCCGGATTATGGAATGAGCAGTTCTTC.